The next 8 T cell receptor beta chains were all read from a single sample in a study of CD8 T cells in Susac syndrome. RNA, at roughly 0.45 to 1 ug, was reverse transcribed with random hexamers. MiXCR, run by TCRdb on the immunoSEQ multiplex PCR reads, gives a single entry per CDR3 protein. Of about 23,000 distinct CDR3 sequences detected, roughly 93% appear once; the ten largest clones hold 0.63%. The specimen sequenced was CD8+ T cells from PBMCs. Receptor source: a human donor with Susac syndrome.

This chain uses TRBV7-8 with TRBJ1-1; D gene uncertain. V shed 3 bases and J shed 1 base, with 9 bases lying between them. The CDR3 is made up of 14 amino acids. Per the germline V gene, CDR1 is SGHVS and CDR2 is FQNEAQ. The CDR3 reads CASSFGEPNTEAFF. The CDR3 DNA sequence: TGTGCCAGCAGCTTTGGGGAACCGAACACTGAAGCTTTCTTT.

In this sample, this clonotype turned up once. The CDR3: CASSQDEEWQDYEQYF. In DNA, the CDR3 is TGTGCCAGCAGCCAAGATGAGGAGTGGCAGGACTACGAGCAGTACTTC. The chain couples TRBV3-1 to TRBJ2-7; D gene uncertain. Germline CDR1 is LGHDT and CDR2 is YNNKEL (reference sequence). The CDR3 sequence is 16 residues long. Trimming left V 0 bases short and J 3 bases short, with 15 bases between.

The chain employs TRBV11-2 and TRBJ2-7; no clear D gene. The CDR3 sequence is 13 residues long. Germline V CDR1 and CDR2: SGHAT, FQNNGV. V gave up 0 bases and J gave up 2 bases, with 5 bases separating them. The CDR3 reads CASSLDVTYEQYF. The CDR3 DNA reads as TGTGCCAGCAGCTTAGACGTAACCTACGAGCAGTACTTC. Using reference TRBV11-2 and TRBJ2-7 for the parts outside the CDR3, the full variable domain is EAGVAQSPRYKIIEKRQSVAFWCNPISGHATLYWYQQILGQGPKLLIQFQNNGVVDDSQLPKDRFSAERLKGVDSTLKIQPAKLEDSAVYLCASSLDVTYEQYFGPGTRLTVT.

V gene TRBV7-9 combines with J gene TRBJ1-1; D gene unclear. V was clipped by 3 bases and J by 0 bases, with 11 bases between them. Germline lookup yields CDR1 SEHNR and CDR2 FQNEAQ (reference sequence). The CDR3 loop spans 15 amino acids. The CDR3 nucleotides read TGTGCCAGCAGCTTGGTTGGCCGGATGAACACTGAAGCTTTCTTT. This codes for CASSLVGRMNTEAFF.

The chain uses TRBV5-1 and TRBJ2-3; TRBD2 matches at 10 bases. From germline, CDR1 is SGHRS and CDR2 YFSETQ. V shed 3 bases and J 1 base; nucleotides not matched to a gene: 5. This CDR3 comprises 16 residues. The CDR3 DNA reads TGCGCCAGCAGCTCTAGCGGGGGACGGCGCACAGATACGCAGTATTTT. This codes for CASSSSGGRRTDTQYF.

CDR3 in DNA: TGCGCCAGCAGCTTGGAGACAGGGGCTTTCTCCTACGAGCAGTACTTC. It codes for CASSLETGAFSYEQYF. This sequence joins TRBV5-1 and TRBJ2-7, with TRBD1 identical over 8 bases. The V gene's germline CDR1 is SGHRS and CDR2 YFSETQ. V shed 0 bases and J 0 bases; nucleotides not matched to a gene: 5. The CDR3 runs 16 residues.

The chain carries TRBV29-1 and TRBJ2-1; 9 bases are shared with TRBD2. The V gene end was trimmed by 7 bases and the J gene end by 4 bases; junction bases not matched to a gene: 5. The CDR3 is 13 residues long. CDR1 and CDR2 (germline): SQVTM, ANQGSEA. The CDR3 DNA follows: TGCAGCGCTAGACTAGCGGAGTACAATGAGCAGTTCTTC. It is translated as CSARLAEYNEQFF.

The gene calls are TRBV5-4 and TRBJ2-1; 15 bases are shared with TRBD2. The CDR3 contains 16 residues. From germline, CDR1 is SGHNT and CDR2 YYREEE (reference sequence). With V trimmed by 4 bases and J by 8 bases, 7 bases remained unmatched. CDR3 DNA sequence: TGTGCCAGCAGCGCTGGACTAGCGGGGGGGCAAGATGAGCAGTTCTTC. Protein: CASSAGLAGGQDEQFF.